The entry below gives a single T cell receptor (beta chain) sequence along with its context. The source of the sample is a study of technical replicates of blood from a handful of donors. CDR1 MGHRA and CDR2 YSYEKL come from the germline V gene. With 0 bases removed from V and 1 base from J, the gap between germline ends came to 10 bases. This CDR3 comprises 16 residues. The table came from immunoSEQ multiplex PCR; TCRdb's copy has only in-frame clones and leaves some out. The repertoire includes some 68,000 clones, around 95% of them detected once, and 0.2% to 0.25% sits in the top ten. The receptor's source is a human donor in good health. The chain joins TRBV4-1 to TRBJ2-1; perhaps TRBD1 as D (6 bases). Sequencing input: T cells isolated from PBMCs. This CDR3 reads CASSQDRGISYNEQFF. CDR3 DNA sequence: TGCGCCAGCAGCCAAGATAGGGGGATATCCTACAATGAGCAGTTCTTC.